Listed here are 30 T cell receptor beta chains from one sample, sequenced in a study of cytomegalovirus exposure and HLA in healthy donors. Amplification used 60 Vbeta primers and 13 Jbeta primers. Here immunoSEQ multiplex PCR was the method, and the copy in TCRdb shows in-frame clones only, minus some. The table shows tens of thousands of clones, with about 68% occurring only once. The material sequenced was PBMCs. The receptors shown here come from a woman between 25 and 40 years old in good health and CMV-seropositive.

This clone was found many times. V and J are TRBV5-1 and TRBJ2-3; D unclear. CDR3 length equals 14 residues. The germline gives CDR1 SGHRS, CDR2 YFSETQ. Trimming pared 2 bases from V and 0 bases from J, leaving 7 bases between. DNA of the CDR3: TGCGCCAGCAGCTTCAGCGAGAGCACAGATACGCAGTATTTT. The encoded protein is CASSFSESTDTQYF.

The rearrangement uses TRBV28 and TRBJ2-1; 8 bases agree with TRBD2. V shed 6 bases and J 9 bases; nucleotides not matched to a gene: 19. Looked up from germline, CDR1 is MDHEN and CDR2 is SYDVKM. The CDR3 is 17 residues long. The CDR3 is CASSPSFRVAGWGEQFF. CDR3 nucleotide sequence: TGTGCCAGCAGCCCTTCCTTTAGGGTAGCGGGATGGGGTGAGCAGTTCTTC.

The CDR3 DNA follows: TGCAGCGTGCGAAATACGGGATCTCTAATGAACACTGAAGCTTTCTTT. Translating it yields CSVRNTGSLMNTEAFF. This chain connects TRBV29-1 to TRBJ1-1; D is ambiguous. CDR3 length: 16 amino acids. Germline loops: CDR1 SQVTM, CDR2 ANQGSEA. V was shortened by 6 bases and J by 0 bases, with 20 bases between the two germline ends.

This clone was counted once. The gene calls are TRBV6-6 and TRBJ2-2; D is ambiguous. Deletions cut 7 bases from V and 0 bases from J, with 9 bases between. CDR3 length: 14 residues. Germline V gene lookup returns CDR1 MNHNY and CDR2 SVGAGI (reference sequence). CDR3 sequence: CASKETSNTGELFF. As DNA, the CDR3 is TGTGCCAGCAAAGAGACATCGAACACCGGGGAGCTGTTTTTT.

This clone was seen repeatedly, ten times or more. V gene TRBV28 combines with J gene TRBJ2-7; 7 bases fit TRBD1. This CDR3 is 14 amino acids long. Trimming cost V 8 bases and J 4 bases; bases outside gene matches: 11. CDR1 is MDHEN and CDR2 is SYDVKM in the germline V gene. The CDR3 nucleotides read TGTGCCAGCGCGCTGACAGGGATAAGTTACGAGCAGTACTTC. Encoded protein: CASALTGISYEQYF.

V is TRBV7-2 and J is TRBJ2-6, with a tentative D call TRBD2 (6 bases). The V and J ends lost 0 bases and 1 base respectively, with 7 bases between them. CDR1 SGHTA and CDR2 FQGNSA come from the germline V gene. The CDR3 is made up of 16 amino acids. Written as DNA, the CDR3 is TGTGCCAGCAGCTTAGCCGGGGGATCTGGGGCCAACGTCCTGACTTTC. It translates to CASSLAGGSGANVLTF.

This rearrangement joins TRBV11-2 to TRBJ2-1; TRBD2 is a possible D gene (6 bases). CDR3 length: 15 amino acids. Germline CDR1 SGHAT, CDR2 FQNNGV. Trimming removed 0 bases from V and 2 bases from J, with 8 bases in between. DNA of the CDR3: TGTGCCAGCAGCTTAGATCTAGCGACCTACAATGAGCAGTTCTTC. It translates to CASSLDLATYNEQFF.

The gene calls are TRBV7-9 and TRBJ1-1; 7 bases are a match to TRBD1. The length of the CDR3 is 14 residues. The trim removed 3 bases at V and 3 bases at J, leaving 4 bases unmatched. Germline V gives CDR1 SEHNR, CDR2 FQNEAQ (reference sequence). CDR3 sequence: CASSLGGQYTEAFF. DNA of the CDR3: TGTGCCAGCAGCTTGGGGGGACAGTACACTGAAGCTTTCTTT. Full variable domain (rest looked up from reference TRBV7-9 and TRBJ1-1): DTGVSQNPRHKITKRGQNVTFRCDPISEHNRLYWYRQTLGQGPEFLTYFQNEAQLEKSRLLSDRFSAERPKGSFSTLEIQRTEQGDSAMYLCASSLGGQYTEAFFGQGTRLTVV.

V and J are TRBV30 and TRBJ1-5; 7 bases match TRBD1. The V gene end was trimmed by 6 bases and the J gene end by 6 bases; junction bases not matched to a gene: 5. Germline lookup yields CDR1 GTSNPN and CDR2 SVGIG (reference sequence). The CDR3 has 12 amino acids. CDR3 sequence reads: CACSGGPQPQHF. CDR3 sequence (DNA): TGTGCCTGCTCAGGGGGTCCTCAGCCCCAGCATTTT.

The chain employs TRBV11-3 and TRBJ2-5; D is perhaps TRBD2 (5 bases). The V gene's germline CDR1 is SGHNT and CDR2 YENEEA. The CDR3 contains 13 residues. V lost 3 bases and J lost 4, with 9 bases in between. As DNA, the CDR3 is TGTGCCAGCAGCTTTTCAGGAGGAGAGACCCAGTACTTC. Translating it yields CASSFSGGETQYF. Combining the CDR3 with reference TRBV11-3 and TRBJ2-5 gives the whole variable domain EAGVVQSPRYKIIEKKQPVAFWCNPISGHNTLYWYLQNLGQGPELLIRYENEEAVDDSQLPKDRFSAERLKGVDSTLKIQPAELGDSAVYLCASSFSGGETQYFGPGTRLLVL.

The chain carries TRBV6-5 and TRBJ1-4; 8 bases fit TRBD1. The CDR3 length is 15 residues. Germline V gene lookup returns CDR1 MNHEY and CDR2 SVGAGI. V trimming: 4 bases; J trimming: 7 bases; junction bases outside the gene matches: 8. CDR3 DNA sequence: TGTGCCAGCAGTTCGCGGACAGGGAGGCGTGAAAAACTGTTTTTT. Amino acids: CASSSRTGRREKLFF.

This clone was observed a few times. The gene calls are TRBV9 and TRBJ2-1; TRBD2 agrees at 11 bases. With V trimmed by 1 base and J by 7 bases, 7 bases remained unmatched. Germline CDR1 is SGDLS and CDR2 is YYNGEE. This CDR3 is 16 amino acids long. The chain's CDR3 is CASSVLAGGPGNEQFF. DNA of the CDR3: TGTGCCAGCAGCGTATTAGCGGGAGGGCCGGGTAATGAGCAGTTCTTC.

This clone was seen only a few times. The chain has TRBV29-1 and TRBJ1-2; TRBD1 matches at 7 bases. CDR1 is SQVTM and CDR2 is ANQGSEA in the germline V gene. CDR3 length equals 15 residues. V shed 0 bases, J shed 5 bases, and the junction held 9 bases outside the gene matches. The CDR3 loop reads CSVEDPGGRGYGYTF. CDR3 bases: TGCAGCGTTGAAGACCCAGGGGGGAGAGGATATGGCTACACCTTC.

The genes are TRBV27 and TRBJ2-3; 8 nucleotides match TRBD2. This CDR3 is built from 17 residues. The V gene end was trimmed by 5 bases and the J gene end by 2 bases; junction bases not matched to a gene: 12. From germline, CDR1 is MNHEY and CDR2 SMNVEV (reference sequence). The CDR3 coding sequence is TGTGCCAGCAGTCCCCTCGGGGTAGCGGGAATCACAGATACGCAGTATTTT. Encoded protein: CASSPLGVAGITDTQYF.

The chain combines TRBV6-1 with TRBJ2-5, with 11 bases matching TRBD2. The last part of the DNA fits TRBJ2-7 better; the J call may be wrong. The germline gives CDR1 MNHNS, CDR2 SASEGT. This CDR3 spans 16 amino acids. The CDR3 here is CASSESHTSGRYEQYF. In DNA, the CDR3 is TGTGCCAGCAGTGAATCCCATACTAGCGGGAGATACGAGCAGTACTTC.

The chain uses TRBV6-5 and TRBJ2-5, with TRBD2 as a possible D gene (6 bases). The CDR3 sequence is 14 residues long. Germline CDR1 reads MNHEY; CDR2 reads SVGAGI. V was shortened by 5 bases and J by 5 bases, with 15 bases between the two germline ends. Here the CDR3 reads CASSLGRGRETQYF. The CDR3 DNA follows: TGTGCCAGCAGTCTCGGGAGAGGGAGGGAGACCCAGTACTTC.

The rearrangement links TRBV29-1 to TRBJ2-3; 14 bases match TRBD2. Germline CDR1 and CDR2: SQVTM and ANQGSEA. After removal of 6 bases from V and 6 bases from J, the junction contained 17 bases not matched to a gene. The CDR3 extends over 18 amino acids. The CDR3 region has the DNA TGCAGCGTCGGCGGACAGGGGGGGACTAGCGGGAGATTCGATACGCAGTATTTT. Its translation: CSVGGQGGTSGRFDTQYF.

The V and J genes are TRBV5-6 and TRBJ1-5, with D perhaps TRBD1 (5 bases). The germline V gene encodes CDR1 SGHDT and CDR2 YYEEEE. CDR3 length equals 13 residues. The V end lost 2 bases, the J end lost 3 bases, and 6 bases lay between the germline ends. The CDR3 DNA reads as TGTGCCAGCAGCTTAGGGGTCAATCAGCCCCAGCATTTT. This sequence encodes CASSLGVNQPQHF.

The V gene is TRBV29-1, the J gene TRBJ1-1; 7 bases agree with TRBD1. The CDR3 loop spans 12 amino acids. Germline V gives CDR1 SQVTM, CDR2 ANQGSEA. Unmatched junction bases numbered 3, after V lost 7 bases and J lost 1 base. In nucleotides, the CDR3 is TGCAGCGCTGGACAGGCGAACACTGAAGCTTTCTTT. Its translation: CSAGQANTEAFF.

V gene TRBV29-1 combines with J gene TRBJ2-1; 12 bases are a match to TRBD2. V trimming: 2 bases; J trimming: 0 bases; junction bases outside the gene matches: 11. CDR3 length: 19 residues. Germline loops: CDR1 SQVTM, CDR2 ANQGSEA. The CDR3: CSVEHLRLAGEGSYNEQFF. In DNA, the CDR3 is TGCAGCGTTGAACATTTGCGACTAGCGGGAGAAGGCTCCTACAATGAGCAGTTCTTC.

This clone has a handful of counts. V gene TRBV4-1 combines with J gene TRBJ1-5, with no clear D. V gave up 0 bases and J gave up 7 bases, with 7 bases separating them. The CDR3 extends over 13 amino acids. Per germline, CDR1 MGHRA and CDR2 YSYEKL. DNA of the CDR3: TGCGCCAGCAGCCAAGATTTGCGGCAGCCCCAGCATTTT. It encodes CASSQDLRQPQHF.

This clone was detected only a few times. This chain uses TRBV5-1 with TRBJ2-2, with TRBD1 identical over 7 bases. J was trimmed by 4 bases and V by 5 bases; bases with no gene match: 8. This CDR3 is 15 amino acids long. CDR1 and CDR2 (germline): SGHRS, YFSETQ. CDR3 sequence reads: CASSPRTGSTGELFF. DNA of the CDR3: TGCGCCAGCAGTCCTCGGACAGGCTCCACCGGGGAGCTGTTTTTT.

This clone has more than one count but fewer than ten. This chain uses TRBV4-1 with TRBJ2-5; 9 nucleotides agree with TRBD2. Germline loops: CDR1 MGHRA, CDR2 YSYEKL. CDR3 length: 17 amino acids. V trimming: 0 bases; J trimming: 7 bases; junction bases outside the gene matches: 12. The CDR3 sequence: CASSQDLAGLSGGTQYF. The CDR3 nucleotides are TGCGCCAGCAGCCAAGATCTAGCGGGGCTCTCCGGGGGGACCCAGTACTTC.

The V gene is TRBV14, the J gene TRBJ2-5; 7 bases fit TRBD2. The CDR3 extends over 17 amino acids. After removal of 4 bases from V and 2 bases from J, the junction contained 13 bases not matched to a gene. The germline V gene encodes CDR1 SGHDN and CDR2 FVKESK. The CDR3 DNA sequence: TGTGCCAGCAGCCCCCAGCGTCCGGGACTAACTCAAGAGACCCAGTACTTC. The encoded protein is CASSPQRPGLTQETQYF.

The chain is built from TRBV27 and TRBJ2-1; a weak D match, TRBD2 (7 bases). V gave up 4 bases and J gave up 3 bases, with 16 bases separating them. CDR1 is MNHEY and CDR2 is SMNVEV in the germline V gene (reference sequence). There are 16 residues in the CDR3. The CDR3 spells CASSSLGGTLYNEQFF. The CDR3, as DNA: TGTGCCAGCAGTTCCCTGGGGGGGACACTCTACAATGAGCAGTTCTTC.

This clone was seen just once. The J gene is TRBJ2-3, the V gene TRBV5-6, with D unresolved. V shed 5 bases and J shed 0 bases, with 10 bases lying between them. The CDR3 sequence is 14 residues long. Germline V lookup: CDR1 SGHDT, CDR2 YYEEEE. The CDR3 is CASSFDFSTDTQYF. DNA for the CDR3: TGTGCCAGCAGTTTTGACTTCAGCACAGATACGCAGTATTTT.

The chain carries TRBV13 and TRBJ2-1; 8 nucleotides line up with TRBD1. CDR1 PRHDT and CDR2 FYEKMQ come from the germline V gene (reference sequence). This CDR3 is 15 amino acids long. V dropped 6 bases and J dropped 5; count of bases not matched to a gene: 9. Here the CDR3 reads CASRPTGGEDNEQFF. The CDR3 region has the DNA TGTGCCAGCAGACCTACAGGGGGAGAGGACAATGAGCAGTTCTTC.

This clone has a single count. V and J are TRBV6-5 and TRBJ1-2; 9 bases map to TRBD1. Germline CDR1 and CDR2: MNHEY and SVGAGI. The CDR3 loop spans 14 amino acids. Losses at the gene ends were 5 bases for V and 3 bases for J; bases not matched to a gene: 4. The CDR3 sequence is CASSPTGGDYGYTF. In DNA form, the CDR3 reads TGTGCCAGCAGTCCGACAGGGGGGGACTATGGCTACACCTTC.

This chain links TRBV5-1 with TRBJ1-1; 8 bases agree with TRBD1. The CDR3 is 13 residues long. With V trimmed by 5 bases and J by 1 base, 1 base remained unmatched. Germline-derived CDR1 and CDR2 are SGHRS and YFSETQ. In nucleotides, the CDR3 is TGCGCCAGCAGAGGGACAGGGAACACTGAAGCTTTCTTT. This gives the protein CASRGTGNTEAFF.

The chain combines TRBV9 with TRBJ2-1; D might be TRBD2 (6 bases). CDR3 length: 17 amino acids. Per the germline V gene, CDR1 is SGDLS and CDR2 is YYNGEE. V was clipped by 6 bases and J by 2 bases, with 21 bases between them. CDR3 DNA: TGTGCCAGCACCGAATCGGCCGGGGGATTAACCTACAATGAGCAGTTCTTC. It specifies CASTESAGGLTYNEQFF. The complete variable domain, with remaining parts taken from reference TRBV9 and TRBJ2-1, reads DSGVTQTPKHLITATGQRVTLRCSPRSGDLSVYWYQQSLDQGLQFLIQYYNGEERAKGNILERFSAQQFPDLHSELNLSSLELGDSALYFCASTESAGGLTYNEQFFGPGTRLTVL.